The 24 T cell receptor beta chains listed next were all sequenced from one sample in a study of control samples from healthy donors and cancer patients. The assay was immunoSEQ multiplex PCR, and TCRdb's table has in-frame clones only and misses some. The table records 50,000 to 55,000 clones, roughly 87% of them present only once. The sample consisted of PBMCs. The source of these receptors is a man between 60 and 75 years old with head and neck cancer.

The chain links TRBV18 to TRBJ1-1, with 9 bases identical to TRBD1. This CDR3 is 13 amino acids long. The V gene's germline CDR1 is KGHSH and CDR2 LQKENI. The trim removed 3 bases at V and 7 bases at J, leaving 3 bases unmatched. The CDR3 bases are TGTGCCAGCTCACCGATGACAGGGGGTGAAGCTTTCTTT. Its protein is CASSPMTGGEAFF.

V is TRBV19 and J is TRBJ2-1; 10 bases are a match to TRBD2. V shed 4 bases and J 4 bases; nucleotides not matched to a gene: 16. This CDR3 is 19 amino acids long. Germline V lookup: CDR1 LNHDA, CDR2 SQIVND (reference sequence). The CDR3 region has the DNA TGTGCCAGTAGTACGCGCCCGGGAACTAGCGGGGAATATTACAATGAGCAGTTCTTC. This sequence encodes CASSTRPGTSGEYYNEQFF.

This chain joins TRBV6-5 and TRBJ2-7; 9 nucleotides agree with TRBD1. The CDR3 loop spans 15 amino acids. Germline V gives CDR1 MNHEY, CDR2 SVGAGI. The ends lost 7 bases at V and 6 bases at J; junction bases unmatched: 13. Written as DNA, the CDR3 is TGTGCCAGCACCGTTTTGGGACAGGGAGAGCTCGAGCAGTACTTC. Protein: CASTVLGQGELEQYF.

The chain uses TRBV2 and TRBJ2-5; D is unclear. Per germline, CDR1 SNHLY and CDR2 FYNNEI. This CDR3 has 16 amino acids. The V end lost 1 base, the J end lost 3 bases, and 15 bases lay between the germline ends. CDR3 sequence (DNA): TGTGCCAGCAGTGAAGGTTTAACTCAAAGAAAAGAGACCCAGTACTTC. It yields the protein CASSEGLTQRKETQYF.

This chain connects TRBV10-2 to TRBJ2-2; 10 bases fit TRBD2. The germline V gene encodes CDR1 WSHSY and CDR2 SAAADI. The CDR3 totals 16 residues. V trimming: 3 bases; J trimming: 4 bases; junction bases outside the gene matches: 5. The CDR3 spells CASSDPSGGVTGELFF. The CDR3 region has the DNA TGCGCCAGCAGTGACCCTAGCGGGGGTGTCACCGGGGAGCTGTTTTTT.

The chain links TRBV4-1 to TRBJ2-7; D call uncertain. Germline CDR1 is MGHRA and CDR2 is YSYEKL. The CDR3 sequence is 15 residues long. The V end lost 0 bases, the J end lost 0 bases, and 9 bases lay between the germline ends. This CDR3 reads CASSQDSVGSYEQYF. In DNA, the CDR3 is TGCGCCAGCAGCCAAGATTCGGTTGGCTCCTACGAGCAGTACTTC.

The chain couples TRBV30 to TRBJ2-7; perhaps TRBD2 as D (6 bases). CDR3 length: 14 residues. Germline CDR1 reads GTSNPN; CDR2 reads SVGIG (reference sequence). The V gene lost 3 bases and the J gene lost 4 bases, with 16 bases spanning the gap. The DNA for the CDR3 is TGTGCCTGGAGAAACCCCGGGACTCTATACGAGCAGTACTTC. Its translation: CAWRNPGTLYEQYF.

The chain recombines TRBV6-6 with TRBJ2-7; a possible D gene is TRBD1 (6 bases). V gave up 5 bases and J gave up 1 base, with 15 bases separating them. Germline CDR1 is MNHNY and CDR2 is SVGAGI (reference sequence). The CDR3 consists of 15 residues. The CDR3 sequence: CASSTQTGLSYEQYF. CDR3 nucleotides: TGTGCCAGCAGTACTCAGACAGGCCTATCCTACGAGCAGTACTTC.

The CDR3: CATRQGGAGELFF. The CDR3 DNA is TGTGCCACCCGACAGGGGGGGGCCGGGGAGCTGTTTTTT. The chain uses TRBV2 and TRBJ2-2; 9 bases align to TRBD1. Germline CDR1 SNHLY, CDR2 FYNNEI. The CDR3 extends over 13 amino acids. J gave up 6 bases and V 10 bases, and 6 bases lay outside the gene matches.

The chain combines TRBV28 with TRBJ2-6, with D tentatively TRBD1 (6 bases). Germline V gives CDR1 MDHEN, CDR2 SYDVKM. With 6 bases removed from V and 0 bases from J, the gap between germline ends came to 12 bases. This CDR3 has 16 amino acids. The CDR3 is CASRLQGSSGANVLTF. CDR3 in DNA: TGTGCCAGCAGGCTACAGGGTAGCTCTGGGGCCAACGTCCTGACTTTC.

The V call is TRBV15, the J call TRBJ1-5; no definite D call. The V end lost 3 bases, the J end lost 3 bases, and 6 bases lay between the germline ends. The CDR3 contains 13 residues. Germline lookup yields CDR1 LNHNV and CDR2 YYDKDF (reference sequence). The CDR3 is CATSSYNNQPQHF. The CDR3 DNA reads TGTGCCACCAGCAGTTATAACAATCAGCCCCAGCATTTT. The variable domain in full, completed from reference TRBV15 and TRBJ1-5, reads DAMVIQNPRYQVTQFGKPVTLSCSQTLNHNVMYWYQQKSSQAPKLLFHYYDKDFNNEADTPDNFQSRRPNTSFCFLDIRSPGLGDTAMYLCATSSYNNQPQHFGDGTRLSIL.

Only a few counts were recorded for this clone. The J gene is TRBJ2-5, the V gene TRBV28; D not certain. The germline gives CDR1 MDHEN, CDR2 SYDVKM. There are 14 residues in the CDR3. The germline V and J ends were trimmed by 5 bases and 9 bases, with 19 bases remaining between them. The CDR3 sequence is CASSGTASRAPQYF. The CDR3 nucleotides are TGTGCCAGCAGTGGCACAGCCAGTAGAGCCCCCCAGTACTTC.

In this sample, this clone turned up a few times. This chain uses TRBV7-9 with TRBJ2-5; the D call may be TRBD1 or TRBD2 (5 bases each). Trimming removed 0 bases from V and 2 bases from J, with 7 bases in between. This CDR3 has 14 amino acids. Germline assignment: CDR1 SEHNR and CDR2 FQNEAQ (reference sequence). The CDR3 is CASSLAGGQETQYF. The CDR3 DNA reads TGTGCCAGCAGCTTAGCTGGGGGTCAAGAGACCCAGTACTTC.

The chain combines TRBV28 with TRBJ1-1; TRBD1 might be the D (5 bases). Trimming stripped 6 bases from V and 0 bases from J, with 8 bases between. CDR3 length: 13 residues. Germline V gives CDR1 MDHEN, CDR2 SYDVKM. The CDR3 DNA is TGTGCCAGCAGCGGACATATGAACACTGAAGCTTTCTTT. This gives the protein CASSGHMNTEAFF.

The CDR3 protein is CAIMQDNEQFF. CDR3 bases: TGTGCCATCATGCAGGACAATGAGCAGTTCTTC. V usage is TRBV10-3 and J usage is TRBJ2-1; D unresolved. Trimming removed 7 bases from V and 5 bases from J, with 6 bases in between. The germline gives CDR1 ENHRY, CDR2 SYGVKD. CDR3 length equals 11 residues.

A single count supports this clone. The chain links TRBV12-5 to TRBJ2-5, with TRBD2 identical over 10 bases. The CDR3 loop spans 17 amino acids. CDR1 LGHNT and CDR2 FRNRAP come from the germline V gene. V gave up 1 base and J gave up 5 bases; unmatched junction bases: 10. The CDR3 DNA reads TGTGCTAGTGGTTTGGAGCGGGGGGGCCTGACGGTTGAGACCCAGTACTTC. Protein sequence: CASGLERGGLTVETQYF. Together with reference TRBV12-5 and TRBJ2-5, the CDR3 gives the full variable domain: DARVTQTPRHKVTEMGQEVTMRCQPILGHNTVFWYRQTMMQGLELLAYFRNRAPLDDSGMPKDRFSAEMPDATLATLKIQPSEPRDSAVYFCASGLERGGLTVETQYFGPGTRLLVL.

The rearrangement links TRBV7-3 to TRBJ2-3; D uncertain. V was cut by 5 bases and J by 5 bases, with 11 bases left in between. CDR1 is SGHTA and CDR2 is FQGTGA in the germline V gene. The CDR3 loop spans 13 amino acids. This chain's CDR3 is CASSPSLRDTQYF. The DNA of the CDR3 is TGTGCCAGCAGCCCCTCCCTCCGAGATACGCAGTATTTT.

The chain couples TRBV5-4 to TRBJ2-6, with a weak D call TRBD1 (5 bases). Germline CDR1 reads SGHNT; CDR2 reads YYREEE (reference sequence). V dropped 4 bases and J dropped 3 bases, with 11 bases sitting between them. This CDR3 has 15 amino acids. CDR3 loop: CASSPPQGGANVLTF. The CDR3 coding sequence is TGTGCCAGCAGCCCTCCCCAGGGTGGGGCCAACGTCCTGACTTTC.

The rearrangement uses TRBV4-3 and TRBJ2-3; TRBD1 is a possible D gene (6 bases). The V gene's germline CDR1 is LGHNA and CDR2 YSLEER. Deletions cut 4 bases from V and 2 bases from J, with 16 bases between. The CDR3 loop spans 16 amino acids. The CDR3 bases are TGCGCCAGCAGCCCCTACAGACAGGCTGCCACAGATACGCAGTATTTT. This sequence encodes CASSPYRQAATDTQYF.

The chain joins TRBV7-3 to TRBJ1-6; perhaps TRBD1 as D (5 bases). V was trimmed by 5 bases and J by 9 bases, leaving 17 bases between them. This CDR3 spans 15 amino acids. Germline V CDR1 and CDR2: SGHTA, FQGTGA. CDR3 in DNA: TGTGCCAGCAGCCGAGCCCCCAGGGATGGTTCACCCCTCCACTTT. Protein product: CASSRAPRDGSPLHF.

The rearrangement joins TRBV7-9 to TRBJ2-3; 15 bases match TRBD2. Germline V gene sequence: CDR1 SEHNR, CDR2 FQNEAQ (reference sequence). CDR3 length: 18 amino acids. With 5 bases clipped from V and 3 bases from J, the junction kept 9 bases outside the gene matches. The CDR3 here is CASSLGLAGGSWTDTQYF. In DNA form, the CDR3 reads TGTGCCAGCAGCCTGGGACTAGCGGGAGGTAGCTGGACAGATACGCAGTATTTT.

The chain uses TRBV5-4 and TRBJ2-1; TRBD1 agrees at 9 bases. The CDR3 extends over 14 amino acids. CDR1 and CDR2 from the germline V gene are SGHNT and YYREEE (reference sequence). V shed 7 bases, J shed 7 bases, and the junction held 9 bases outside the gene matches. The CDR3: CASASGQGRNEQFF. The CDR3 DNA follows: TGTGCCAGCGCTTCGGGACAGGGCCGGAATGAGCAGTTCTTC. The full variable domain, in which reference TRBV5-4 and TRBJ2-1 provide the parts outside the CDR3, is ETGVTQSPTHLIKTRGQQVTLRCSSQSGHNTVSWYQQALGQGPQFIFQYYREEENGRGNFPPRFSGLQFPNYSSELNVNALELDDSALYLCASASGQGRNEQFFGPGTRLTVL.

The chain recombines TRBV15 with TRBJ2-7; no reliable D call. Germline assignment: CDR1 LNHNV and CDR2 YYDKDF (reference sequence). Trimming left V 1 base short and J 4 bases short, with 11 bases between. The CDR3 has 14 amino acids. The CDR3 sequence: CATSRGREVYEQYF. CDR3 nucleotide sequence: TGTGCCACCAGCAGAGGCCGAGAGGTATACGAGCAGTACTTC.

The V gene is TRBV28, the J gene TRBJ2-7; TRBD2 agrees at 13 bases. From germline, CDR1 is MDHEN and CDR2 SYDVKM. Unmatched junction bases numbered 3, after V lost 10 bases and J lost 3 bases. This CDR3 contains 13 residues. As DNA, the CDR3 is TGTGCCACTCGACTAGCGGGGGGCTACGAGCAGTACTTC. Protein: CATRLAGGYEQYF.